This entry concerns a single T cell receptor beta chain. This sample is drawn from a study of blood T cell repertoires in COVID-19. Original analysis: Reference gene primer amplification gave estimated nucleated cell counts. TCRdb's copy holds only in-frame clones and misses some; the assay was immunoSEQ multiplex PCR. That table is the source of V, J and clone size, and D and trimming were worked out from the DNA. This sample has roughly 160,000 clones, with more than 85% found just once. Sequencing was performed on peripheral blood. The TCR was taken from a man in his fifties or sixties with acute or convalescent COVID-19.

The CDR3 DNA reads as TGTGCCAGCAGCTTAACGGCGGATTACGAGCAGTACTTC. This codes for CASSLTADYEQYF. The rearrangement joins TRBV7-3 to TRBJ2-7; D uncertain. This CDR3 has 13 amino acids. Deletions cut 0 bases from V and 4 bases from J, with 7 bases between. Germline CDR1 SGHTA, CDR2 FQGTGA.